This T cell receptor beta chain was recorded in a study of blood T cell repertoires in COVID-19. Study overall: Samples of COVID-19 (acute and convalescent) were obtained from the United States, Italy and Spain. Sources were T cells, B-cell-depleted T cells, or PBMCs; the material itself was cDNA or gDNA.

Authors' analysis steps: Researchers report that nucleated cell counts were estimated from reference gene primer amplification. Produced via immunoSEQ multiplex PCR; TCRdb's table is partial and in-frame only. That table furnishes V, J and clone size, whereas the DNA furnished D and trimming. The sample shows some 190,000 clones, 82% of them seen only once. Germline values: CDR1 LNHDA, CDR2 SQIVND (reference sequence). This CDR3 has 13 residues. Trimming shortened V by 6 bases and J by 3 bases, and 9 bases separated the two germline ends. The clonotype was recovered from a woman of 80 years or more with active or convalescent COVID-19. The chain has TRBV19 and TRBJ2-4, with no clear D. Source material: peripheral blood. CDR3 amino acids: CASSTNVKNIQYF. CDR3 in DNA: TGTGCCAGTAGCACAAATGTCAAAAACATTCAGTACTTC.